This T cell receptor (beta chain) was sequenced for a study of Ad26.COV2.S vaccination and SARS-CoV-2 variants. Treatment specified: over 15 received Ad26.COV2.S at low or high dose, single or two shots; roughly five received placebo; per-sample allocation not given. Day 63 following the first vaccine or placebo injection was when the samples were taken. CDR1 and CDR2 (germline): SGHAT, FQNNGV. The CDR3 extends over 16 amino acids. Trimming at V came to 6 bases and at J to 5 bases, leaving 10 bases not matched to a gene. Assay: immunoSEQ multiplex PCR; the TCRdb copy retains only in-frame clones and omits some. The sample shows approximately 340,000 clones, about 88% of them seen only once.

This chain uses TRBV11-2 with TRBJ2-3, with 11 bases identical to TRBD1. This TCR derives from a person aged 18-60 years who received the Ad26.COV2.S COVID-19 vaccine or a placebo. This specimen consisted of peripheral blood, obtained in a trial of Ad26.COV2.S vaccine versus placebo. The CDR3 sequence is CASSGQGAKAGDTQYF. The CDR3 nucleotides read TGTGCCAGCAGTGGACAGGGGGCCAAGGCGGGAGATACGCAGTATTTT.